These 7 T cell receptor beta chains originate from one sample sequenced in a study of T cell responses to AZD1222 COVID-19 vaccine. Data came from immunoSEQ multiplex PCR; TCRdb stores just in-frame clones and leaves some out. In the table there are around 65,000 clones, over 70% of which are singletons. Sequences were derived from peripheral blood, sampled on day 0 of AZD1222 vaccination. The receptors were gathered from an adult in good health.

This clone turned up a few times. V gene TRBV9 combines with J gene TRBJ2-5, with 8 bases fitting TRBD2. Germline V gene lookup returns CDR1 SGDLS and CDR2 YYNGEE. V shed 0 bases, J shed 5 bases, and the junction held 6 bases outside the gene matches. The CDR3 is 15 residues long. The CDR3 region has the DNA TGTGCCAGCAGCGTAGTGGGTAGCGGGGTGGAGACCCAGTACTTC. Translation gives CASSVVGSGVETQYF.

This rearrangement joins TRBV19 to TRBJ2-1, with D perhaps TRBD1 or TRBD2 (6 bases each). Germline-derived CDR1 and CDR2 are LNHDA and SQIVND (reference sequence). The ends were cut back, 5 bases at V and 6 bases at J, with 23 bases in the middle. The CDR3 spans 17 residues. CDR3 bases: TGTGCCAGTAGTCTCTCGGGAGCAGGGGAAATTCCCAATGAGCAGTTCTTC. Protein product: CASSLSGAGEIPNEQFF.

The chain employs TRBV13 and TRBJ2-7, with TRBD1 matching over 8 bases. The length of the CDR3 is 18 residues. Per germline, CDR1 PRHDT and CDR2 FYEKMQ (reference sequence). Unmatched junction bases numbered 18, after V lost 4 bases and J lost 4 bases. The CDR3 loop reads CASSSKVVSTGGRYEQYF. The DNA of the CDR3 is TGTGCCAGCAGCTCAAAGGTCGTGTCAACAGGGGGAAGGTACGAGCAGTACTTC.

This chain joins TRBV6-5 and TRBJ1-5; TRBD1 might be the D (5 bases). The CDR3 loop spans 14 amino acids. CDR1 is MNHEY, CDR2 SVGAGI, per germline. Trimming left V 8 bases short and J 4 bases short, with 15 bases between. CDR3: CASRYSRENQPQHF. The CDR3 DNA sequence: TGTGCCAGCCGCTACAGCAGGGAGAATCAGCCCCAGCATTTT.

This chain joins TRBV7-2 and TRBJ1-2; no reliable D call. This CDR3 has 16 amino acids. V shed 5 bases and J shed 1 base, with 17 bases lying between them. The germline gives CDR1 SGHTA, CDR2 FQGNSA. The CDR3 spells CASSPNMGALNYGYTF. The CDR3 region has the DNA TGTGCCAGCAGCCCCAACATGGGCGCCCTTAACTATGGCTACACCTTC.

V is TRBV5-1 and J is TRBJ2-3, with D perhaps matching TRBD1 or TRBD2 (5 bases each). The CDR3 covers 15 residues. The germline V gene encodes CDR1 SGHRS and CDR2 YFSETQ. Between the trimmed V and J ends, which lost 0 bases and 8 bases, there was a span of 16 bases. Here the CDR3 DNA reads TGCGCCAGCAGCTTGGCCGCAGGGAGCCATGCTACGCAGTATTTT. Its translation: CASSLAAGSHATQYF.

The gene calls are TRBV4-3 and TRBJ1-2, with a possible D match to TRBD1 (6 bases). The CDR3 loop spans 14 amino acids. Per germline, CDR1 LGHNA and CDR2 YSLEER. V lost 4 bases and J 7 bases, leaving 16 bases between the germline ends. CDR3 sequence (DNA): TGCGCCAGCAGCCCGGATAGGGGGGACGGTGGCTACACCTTC. This codes for CASSPDRGDGGYTF.